The next 17 T cell receptor beta chains were all read from a single sample in a study of blood T cell repertoires in COVID-19. Method: immunoSEQ multiplex PCR; TCRdb's copy keeps in-frame clones and lacks some. Of around 170,000 clones listed, about 87% were seen once; the top ten hold 25% to 30%. Material for sequencing was peripheral blood. The source is a man in his fifties or sixties with acute or convalescent COVID-19.

The rearrangement links TRBV9 to TRBJ1-5, with a possible D match to TRBD1 (5 bases). This CDR3 comprises 15 residues. V shed 2 bases and J shed 2 bases, with 11 bases lying between them. Germline V CDR1 and CDR2: SGDLS, YYNGEE. The CDR3 sequence is CASSVGQGGNQPQHF. CDR3 DNA sequence: TGTGCCAGCAGCGTCGGTCAGGGCGGCAATCAGCCCCAGCATTTT.

The chain employs TRBV12-3 or TRBV12-4 and TRBJ1-5, with 7 bases matching TRBD1. The V and J ends lost 5 bases and 7 bases, in that order; junction bases with no gene match: 2. CDR3 length: 12 amino acids. The CDR3 loop is CASSRQGQPQHF. The DNA of the CDR3 is TGTGCCAGCAGTCGACAGGGCCAGCCCCAGCATTTT.

The chain has TRBV4-3 and TRBJ2-3, with 9 bases fitting TRBD2. V was pared by 1 base and J by 2 bases, with 7 bases of the junction left unmatched. CDR3 length: 17 amino acids. Germline CDR1 LGHNA, CDR2 YSLEER. CDR3 amino acids: CASSQGTSGPNTDTQYF. CDR3 bases: TGCGCCAGCAGCCAAGGAACTAGCGGGCCTAACACAGATACGCAGTATTTT.

This chain connects TRBV7-9 to TRBJ2-7, with 9 positions matching TRBD1. There are 15 residues in the CDR3. Looked up from germline, CDR1 is SEHNR and CDR2 is FQNEAQ (reference sequence). The CDR3 reads CASSLSGQGSNEQYV. Written as DNA, the CDR3 is TGTGCCAGCAGCTTATCGGGACAGGGCTCCAACGAGCAGTACGTC.

The V call is TRBV6-5, the J call TRBJ2-7, with a possible D match to TRBD1 (6 bases). The CDR3 consists of 11 residues. V was shortened by 9 bases and J by 5 bases, with 11 bases between the two germline ends. From germline, CDR1 is MNHEY and CDR2 SVGAGI. The CDR3 region is CASSRGDEQYV. Here the CDR3 DNA reads TGTGCCAGTAGCAGGGGTGACGAGCAGTACGTC.

The rearrangement uses TRBV27 and TRBJ1-1; 8 positions match TRBD1. This CDR3 is built from 14 residues. CDR1 and CDR2 (germline): MNHEY, SMNVEV (reference sequence). V lost 3 bases, J lost 3 bases, and 3 bases stayed unmatched. Written as DNA, the CDR3 is TGTGCCAGCAGTTTTCGACAGGGGCACACTGAAGCTTTCTTT. Protein: CASSFRQGHTEAFF.

The chain joins TRBV3-1 (or the pseudogene TRBV3-2) to TRBJ1-1; TRBD1 is a possible D gene (6 bases). V was trimmed by 3 bases and J by 5 bases, leaving 13 bases between them. Looked up from germline, CDR1 is LGHDT and CDR2 is YNNKEL (reference sequence). This CDR3 comprises 14 residues. The CDR3: CASSHVGAETEAFF. The CDR3 bases are TGTGCCAGCAGCCATGTGGGGGCTGAAACTGAAGCTTTCTTT.

This clone was detected a few times. The rearrangement links TRBV5-4 to TRBJ1-1; D is perhaps TRBD1 (5 bases). The CDR3 runs to 17 residues. From germline, CDR1 is SGHNT and CDR2 YYREEE (reference sequence). Trimming shortened V by 0 bases and J by 2 bases, and 17 bases separated the two germline ends. Written as DNA, the CDR3 is TGTGCCAGCAGCTTGGTTGGCGCGCGGGGGAAAAACACTGAAGCTTTCTTT. Protein product: CASSLVGARGKNTEAFF.

This sequence joins TRBV6-1 and TRBJ1-2; 8 bases line up with TRBD1. Losses at the gene ends were 2 bases for V and 0 bases for J; bases not matched to a gene: 5. This CDR3 is built from 16 residues. In germline, CDR1 is MNHNS, CDR2 SASEGT. CDR3 sequence (DNA): TGTGCCAGCAGTGAAACTAACAGGGGGTCTAACTATGGCTACACCTTC. This gives the protein CASSETNRGSNYGYTF.

The chain is built from TRBV4-1 and TRBJ1-2; 8 bases match TRBD1. CDR3 length equals 14 residues. V shed 0 bases and J 8 bases; nucleotides not matched to a gene: 5. CDR1 MGHRA and CDR2 YSYEKL come from the germline V gene. CDR3 sequence: CASSQETGARGYTF. In DNA form, the CDR3 reads TGCGCCAGCAGCCAAGAGACAGGGGCGCGGGGCTACACCTTC.

The chain links TRBV28 to TRBJ1-1, with D unresolved. The germline CDR1 and CDR2 sequences are MDHEN and SYDVKM. Deletions cut 1 base from V and 4 bases from J, with 10 bases between. This CDR3 has 14 amino acids. DNA of the CDR3: TGTGCCAGCAGTTTATCAGTGGCGGCCACTGAAGCTTTCTTT. Translated, it gives CASSLSVAATEAFF.

The gene calls are TRBV14 and TRBJ1-1; D perhaps matches TRBD1 (5 bases). The CDR3 is 15 residues long. V was cut by 0 bases and J by 0 bases, with 8 bases left in between. Germline-derived CDR1 and CDR2 are SGHDN and FVKESK. The CDR3 DNA reads as TGTGCCAGCAGCCAAGAGGGGGGTTTGAACACTGAAGCTTTCTTT. Its protein product is CASSQEGGLNTEAFF.

The rearrangement links TRBV19 to TRBJ1-5; 7 bases line up with TRBD1. After removal of 9 bases from V and 7 bases from J, the junction contained 18 bases not matched to a gene. CDR1 and CDR2 from the germline V gene are LNHDA and SQIVND (reference sequence). This CDR3 spans 16 amino acids. The CDR3: CASSRRRGQGGQPQHF. In DNA form, the CDR3 reads TGTGCCAGCTCCAGGAGGAGGGGGCAAGGCGGACAGCCCCAGCATTTT.

V gene TRBV24-1 combines with J gene TRBJ2-1; D is ambiguous. This CDR3 contains 18 residues. Trimming removed 4 bases at V and 5 bases at J, with 23 bases between. Germline V CDR1 and CDR2: KGHDR, SFDVKD. This chain's CDR3 is CATSDPTVGPGGHNEQFF. CDR3 in DNA: TGTGCCACCAGTGACCCAACCGTTGGGCCTGGTGGTCACAATGAGCAGTTCTTC.

V gene TRBV4-1 combines with J gene TRBJ2-5; a possible D gene is TRBD2 (6 bases). Germline CDR1 reads MGHRA; CDR2 reads YSYEKL. This CDR3 comprises 14 residues. V lost 4 bases and J 5 bases, leaving 14 bases between the germline ends. The CDR3 DNA reads as TGCGCCAGCAGCCTGACGATCCGGGAGGAGACCCAGTACTTC. Its protein is CASSLTIREETQYF.

The rearrangement uses TRBV27 and TRBJ1-5; TRBD1 matches at 11 bases. Germline V gene lookup returns CDR1 MNHEY and CDR2 SMNVEV (reference sequence). The CDR3 has 15 amino acids. After removal of 2 bases from V and 4 bases from J, the junction contained 1 base not matched to a gene. This CDR3 is CASSLGQGANQPQHF. CDR3 coding DNA: TGTGCCAGCAGTTTAGGACAGGGGGCGAATCAGCCCCAGCATTTT.

Regarding this clone: At the DNA level, this CDR3 is encoded by other sequences in the same sample as well. This rearrangement joins TRBV6-1 to TRBJ2-1, with a possible D match to TRBD2 (6 bases). CDR3 length: 15 residues. CDR1 is MNHNS and CDR2 is SASEGT in the germline V gene. The germline V and J ends were trimmed by 3 bases and 0 bases, with 9 bases remaining between them. The DNA of the CDR3 is TGTGCCAGCAGTGACACCGGGGGCTCCTACAATGAGCAGTTCTTC. It yields the protein CASSDTGGSYNEQFF.